The 22 T cell receptor beta chains below were found in one sample sequenced in a study of tumor and adjacent non-tumor tissue in lung cancer. Three rounds of nested PCR, following a modified ARM-PCR protocol, produced the TCRbeta library. TCRdb passed the multiplex PCR reads through MiXCR, listing each CDR3 protein once. The sample gives fewer than 75,000 distinct CDR3 sequences, around 82% of which show up once; 40% to 50% is in the top ten. This sample's RNA came from whole unsorted tissue. Distant lung tissue was collected more than 3 cm away from the tumor edge. The sequencing sample was made of distant non-tumor lung tissue. These receptors were obtained from a man in his 60s with non-small cell lung cancer.

Turning to this clonotype: A much larger clone differs by one base, so this may be a read error. The chain combines TRBV21-1 with TRBJ2-5; the table gives TRBD2 as D, unverified against the DNA. TRBV21-1 is a listed pseudogene. The CDR3 consists of 15 residues. Here the CDR3 DNA reads TGTGCCAGCGGGGCTCTCGGTGGTCCACAAGATACCCAGTACTTC. Its translation is CASGALGGPQDTQYF.

Only one count was recorded for this clonotype. V is TRBV7-9 and J is TRBJ2-7, with no clear D. Trimming stripped 2 bases from V and 2 bases from J, with 19 bases between. The length of the CDR3 is 17 residues. Germline V gene data show CDR1 as SEHNR and CDR2 as FQNEAQ (reference sequence). The DNA for the CDR3 is TGTGCCAGCAGCTTATTAATTCTATCGGACGATACCTACGAGCAGTACTTC. It is translated as CASSLLILSDDTYEQYF.

On this clonotype itself: One end of the junction varies from germline; a read error may be responsible. The chain employs TRBV29-1 and TRBJ2-7; D could derive from TRBD1 or TRBD2 (6 bases each). The CDR3 sequence is 14 residues long. Per germline, CDR1 SQVTM and CDR2 ANQGSEA. The CDR3 DNA is TGCAGCGTTGAAGATAGGGGGACTTTTTACGAGCAATACTTC. Its translation is CSVEDRGTFYEQYF.

A single count supports this clonotype. Given a much more abundant clone one base away, this may be a read error. The J gene is TRBJ2-1, the V gene TRBV11-2; no clear D gene. The germline V gene encodes CDR1 SGHAT and CDR2 FQNNGV. CDR3 length: 14 residues. This CDR3 reads CASSLKGYYNEQLF. CDR3 DNA: TGTGCCAGCAGCTTAAAGGGATACTACAATGAGCAGCTCTTC.

Notes on this clonotype: Sequence at one end of the junction differs from germline and may be a read error. V gene TRBV29-1 combines with J gene TRBJ1-1, with unresolved D. Per the germline V gene, CDR1 is SQVTM and CDR2 is ANQGSEA. The CDR3 is 13 amino acids. The CDR3 here is CSVGERENTEALF. The CDR3 nucleotides read TGTAGCGTTGGTGAAAGGGAGAACACTGAAGCTCTCTTT.

On this clonotype itself: One base away lies a much larger clone, so this may be a sequencing read error. The rearrangement joins TRBV2 to TRBJ2-3, with 14 bases aligning to TRBD2. The CDR3 covers 17 residues. Germline CDR1 reads SNHLY; CDR2 reads FYNNEI. V trimming: 5 bases; J trimming: 5 bases; junction bases outside the gene matches: 9. The CDR3 is CASSTGLAGAGRDTQYF. CDR3 bases: TGTGCCAGCAGTACGGGACTAGCGGGGGCTGGAAGAGATACGCAGTATTTT.

On this clonotype: Here the CDR3 omits its conserved ending phenylalanine or tryptophan, so a read error is the likely source. The rearrangement joins TRBV10-2 to TRBJ2-4; D perhaps matches TRBD1 (6 bases). Between the trimmed V and J ends, which lost 4 bases and 4 bases, there was a span of 14 bases. Looked up from germline, CDR1 is WSHSY and CDR2 is SAAADI. The CDR3 spans 15 residues. As DNA, the CDR3 is TGCGCCAGCAGTGGAGAGGGGGAAGCTAAAAACATTCAGTACCTC. Translating gives CASSGEGEAKNIQYL.

The chain links TRBV5-4 to TRBJ2-1, with 9 bases fitting TRBD1. Germline V gene lookup returns CDR1 SGHNT and CDR2 YYREEE (reference sequence). The V and J ends lost 2 bases and 7 bases, in that order; junction bases with no gene match: 7. This CDR3 is built from 15 residues. CDR3 sequence reads: CASSLNRGPGNEQFF. CDR3 in DNA: TGTGCCAGCAGCTTAAACAGGGGGCCGGGGAATGAGCAGTTCTTC. The variable domain in full, with the rest retrieved from reference TRBV5-4 and TRBJ2-1, is ETGVTQSPTHLIKTRGQQVTLRCSSQSGHNTVSWYQQALGQGPQFIFQYYREEENGRGNFPPRFSGLQFPNYSSELNVNALELDDSALYLCASSLNRGPGNEQFFGPGTRLTVL.

The chain links TRBV4-1 to TRBJ2-7; 12 positions agree with TRBD2. This CDR3 has 20 residues. The junction had 17 bases not matched to a gene; V was cut back by 3 bases and J by 2 bases. Germline CDR1 reads MGHRA; CDR2 reads YSYEKL. Written as DNA, the CDR3 is TGCGCCAGCAGCCAGGAAGGCGGGACTAGCGGGTGCAAACGGGCCTACGAGCAGTACTTC. Translated, it gives CASSQEGGTSGCKRAYEQYF.

On this clonotype: The conserved final phenylalanine or tryptophan is absent from the CDR3, which likely points to a read error. The chain carries TRBV29-1 and TRBJ2-7; 7 nucleotides align to TRBD1. This CDR3 spans 13 amino acids. CDR1 SQVTM and CDR2 ANQGSEA come from the germline V gene. The CDR3 is CGVTGANSYEQYL. For the CDR3, the DNA is TGCGGCGTAACAGGGGCTAACTCCTACGAGCAGTACCTC.

In the case of this clonotype: No conserved phenylalanine or tryptophan is present at the end of the CDR3, so a read error is the likely explanation. The chain recombines TRBV6-2 or TRBV6-3 with TRBJ2-7; a possible D gene is TRBD2 (6 bases). The germline V and J ends were trimmed by 8 bases and 5 bases, with 13 bases remaining between them. This CDR3 has 12 amino acids. CDR1 is MNHEY, CDR2 SVGEGT, per germline. The CDR3 loop is CASGSGVHEQYL. As DNA, the CDR3 is TGTGCCAGCGGATCGGGAGTCCACGAGCAGTACCTA.

The V call is TRBV12-3 or TRBV12-4, the J call TRBJ2-1, with D unresolved. The V and J ends lost 8 bases and 7 bases respectively, with 9 bases between them. The CDR3 covers 11 residues. The CDR3 here is CASCYGNEQFF. In DNA form, the CDR3 reads TGTGCCAGCTGTTACGGGAATGAGCAGTTCTTC.

This clonotype was seen just once. One junction end disagrees with the germline gene, perhaps due to a read error. The chain links TRBV11-2 to TRBJ2-3; 8 nucleotides align to TRBD2. CDR1 is SGHAT and CDR2 is FQNNGV in the germline V gene. This CDR3 is built from 15 residues. CDR3 sequence reads: CAISLDRGSGDTRYF. The DNA of the CDR3 is TGTGCCATCAGCTTAGATCGGGGTAGCGGGGATACGCGGTATTTT.

On this clonotype itself: One end of the junction fails to match germline, which may point to a read error. V and J are TRBV6-2 or TRBV6-3 and TRBJ1-3, with 7 bases lining up with TRBD1. This CDR3 has 11 residues. CDR1 and CDR2 from the germline V gene are MNHEY and SVGEGT. CDR3 bases: TGTGCCAGCAGCTCCGGGACAGATGCTTCATTT. Its protein is CASSSGTDASF.

This clonotype was observed many times. The V gene is TRBV30, the J gene TRBJ1-5, with 8 bases lining up with TRBD1. The CDR3 has 15 amino acids. Trimming took 3 bases from V and 4 from J; bases not matched to a gene: 8. CDR1 and CDR2 (germline): GTSNPN, SVGIG (reference sequence). CDR3 amino acids: CAWSAGQAGNQPQHF. The CDR3 region has the DNA TGTGCCTGGAGCGCGGGACAGGCGGGGAATCAGCCCCAGCATTTT.

A note on this clonotype: A junction boundary mismatches the germline segment, possibly from a read error. V is TRBV5-4 and J is TRBJ2-2; 12 bases line up with TRBD2. This CDR3 region has 15 residues. Germline V gene lookup returns CDR1 SGHNT and CDR2 YYREEE (reference sequence). The CDR3 DNA sequence: TGTGTCAGCAGCTCCAGACTAGCGGGAGCCGGGGAGCTGTTTTTC. Translating gives CVSSSRLAGAGELFF.

The rearrangement joins TRBV29-1 to TRBJ1-4, with D perhaps TRBD1 (5 bases). The CDR3 extends over 12 amino acids. The V gene's germline CDR1 is SQVTM and CDR2 ANQGSEA. The CDR3 sequence: CNVETWGGELFF. CDR3 sequence (DNA): TGCAATGTTGAAACCTGGGGCGGCGAACTGTTTTTT.

CDR3 residues: CANRPGTGFKDTQYF. For the CDR3, the DNA is TGTGCCAACCGTCCCGGGACAGGGTTCAAAGATACGCAGTATTTT. The chain employs TRBV11-1 and TRBJ2-3; 9 positions match TRBD1. Germline trimming cut 10 bases from V and 5 bases from J; bases unmatched to any gene: 13. This CDR3 contains 15 residues. CDR1 SGHAT and CDR2 FQDESV come from the germline V gene (reference sequence).

This sequence joins TRBV5-1 and TRBJ2-1; TRBD1 might be the D (5 bases). Trimming removed 3 bases from V and 6 bases from J, with 19 bases in between. Per the germline V gene, CDR1 is SGHRS and CDR2 is YFSETQ. This CDR3 is 16 amino acids long. The DNA for the CDR3 is TGCGCCAGCAGCTCCGGTCTGAAGATAGGGGCCAATGAGCAGTTCTTC. This translates into CASSSGLKIGANEQFF. Using reference TRBV5-1 and TRBJ2-1 for the parts outside the CDR3, the full variable domain is KAGVTQTPRYLIKTRGQQVTLSCSPISGHRSVSWYQQTPGQGLQFLFEYFSETQRNKGNFPGRFSGRQFSNSRSEMNVSTLELGDSALYLCASSSGLKIGANEQFFGPGTRLTVL.

This CDR3 reads CASSLVRLDTDTQYF. CDR3 DNA: TGTGCCAGCAGCTTAGTGAGACTGGACACAGATACGCAGTATTTT. The chain recombines TRBV13 with TRBJ2-3; D is undetermined. CDR1 is PRHDT, CDR2 FYEKMQ, per germline (reference sequence). V was shortened by 1 base and J by 2 bases, with 10 bases between the two germline ends. This CDR3 is built from 15 residues.

This clonotype was seen repeatedly, ten times or more. DNA for the CDR3: TGCAGTGCTAGCGGGACAAGCTCCTACGAGCAGTACTTC. Protein product: CSASGTSSYEQYF. V and J are TRBV20-1 and TRBJ2-7, with D maybe TRBD1 (6 bases). With 3 bases removed from V and 0 bases from J, the gap between germline ends came to 9 bases. Germline CDR1 reads DFQATT; CDR2 reads SNEGSKA (reference sequence). This CDR3 contains 13 residues.

On this clonotype: One junction end does not reproduce the germline sequence, and a read error may be involved. The chain joins TRBV11-3 to TRBJ2-1; D call uncertain. This CDR3 has 12 residues. The germline V gene encodes CDR1 SGHNT and CDR2 YENEEA. The CDR3 DNA reads as TGTGCCAACAGCGAAACAGACAATGAACAATTCTTC. This encodes CANSETDNEQFF.